The 9 T cell receptor beta chains listed next were all sequenced from one sample in a study of blood T cell repertoires in COVID-19. Sequencing was performed with immunoSEQ multiplex PCR; in TCRdb, only in-frame clones are kept and a portion is missing. The sample includes 250,000 to 300,000 clones, under 90% seen only once; the top ten take over 4%. Sequencing was carried out using PBMCs or T cells enriched from blood (not recorded which). These TCRs come from a man between 25 and 39 years old with acute COVID-19.

This clone was observed once. The chain carries TRBV5-1 and TRBJ1-5; D is undetermined. CDR3 size: 12 residues. The germline V gene has CDR1 SGHRS and CDR2 YFSETQ. V dropped 6 bases and J dropped 3 bases, with 7 bases sitting between them. DNA for the CDR3: TGCGCCAGCATTCAGATCAATCAGCCCCAGCATTTT. This codes for CASIQINQPQHF.

The chain employs TRBV5-1 and TRBJ1-6; 9 nucleotides match TRBD1. The CDR3 length is 16 residues. The V gene end was trimmed by 4 bases and the J gene end by 8 bases; junction bases not matched to a gene: 10. Germline CDR1 SGHRS, CDR2 YFSETQ. The CDR3 loop reads CASSGDRETRHSPLHF. CDR3 DNA sequence: TGCGCCAGCAGCGGGGACAGGGAGACTCGACATTCACCCCTCCACTTT.

Only one count was recorded for this clone. The gene calls are TRBV15 and TRBJ1-2; a weak D match, TRBD1 (5 bases). There are 16 residues in the CDR3. Trimming cost V 2 bases and J 7 bases, with 20 bases left between them. From germline, CDR1 is LNHNV and CDR2 YYDKDF (reference sequence). CDR3 nucleotides: TGTGCCACCAGCAGAACCCGAGAGGTCTGGGGGGGTGGCTACACCTTC. Translated: CATSRTREVWGGGYTF.

V usage is TRBV6-5 and J usage is TRBJ2-7; D is perhaps TRBD1 (5 bases). The CDR3 spans 12 residues. The germline gives CDR1 MNHEY, CDR2 SVGAGI. Trimming took 6 bases from V and 3 from J, leaving 9 bases between them. In DNA form, the CDR3 reads TGTGCCAGCAGCAACACAGGCTACGAGCAGTACGTC. It translates to CASSNTGYEQYV.

This clone was counted between two and nine times. The V and J genes are TRBV29-1 and TRBJ2-1; no reliable D call. The CDR3 totals 12 residues. Trimming pared 3 bases from V and 13 bases from J, leaving 16 bases between. Germline V gene lookup returns CDR1 SQVTM and CDR2 ANQGSEA. The CDR3 coding sequence is TGCAGCGTTGAGTACGCCCTTTCGAGTCAGTTCTTC. Its translation: CSVEYALSSQFF.

This rearrangement joins TRBV2 to TRBJ2-1; 7 bases align to TRBD2. The CDR3 contains 13 residues. Germline V gene lookup returns CDR1 SNHLY and CDR2 FYNNEI. The ends lost 5 bases at V and 5 bases at J; junction bases unmatched: 3. In DNA, the CDR3 is TGTGCCAGCAGTCGGGGGAGGGACAATGAGCAGTTCTTC. Translation: CASSRGRDNEQFF.

The chain has TRBV6-5 and TRBJ1-6, with TRBD1 identical over 7 bases. The J segment lost 4 bases and the V segment lost 2 bases, leaving 2 bases of the junction unmatched. The length of the CDR3 is 15 residues. Germline V gene data show CDR1 as MNHEY and CDR2 as SVGAGI. In DNA form, the CDR3 reads TGTGCCAGCAGTTACCGGGGACAGTATAATTCACCCCTCCACTTT. This translates into CASSYRGQYNSPLHF.

This chain joins TRBV28 and TRBJ1-1; weak D call: TRBD1 (5 bases). The V and J ends lost 4 bases and 5 bases respectively, with 14 bases between them. There are 14 residues in the CDR3. Germline CDR1 MDHEN, CDR2 SYDVKM. This CDR3 is CASSSPWGGTEAFF. The CDR3 DNA follows: TGTGCCAGCAGTTCCCCTTGGGGGGGGACTGAAGCTTTCTTT. Using reference TRBV28 and TRBJ1-1 for the parts outside the CDR3, the full variable domain is DVKVTQSSRYLVKRTGEKVFLECVQDMDHENMFWYRQDPGLGLRLIYFSYDVKMKEKGDIPEGYSVSREKKERFSLILESASTNQTSMYLCASSSPWGGTEAFFGQGTRLTVV.

This clone was counted between two and nine times. The J gene is TRBJ1-1, the V gene TRBV7-9; 8 bases align to TRBD1. The CDR3 is 14 amino acids. Germline values: CDR1 SEHNR, CDR2 FQNEAQ (reference sequence). The trim removed 2 bases at V and 7 bases at J, leaving 6 bases unmatched. CDR3 sequence: CASSLQTGVGEAFF. CDR3 bases: TGTGCCAGCAGCTTACAGACAGGGGTCGGTGAAGCTTTCTTT.